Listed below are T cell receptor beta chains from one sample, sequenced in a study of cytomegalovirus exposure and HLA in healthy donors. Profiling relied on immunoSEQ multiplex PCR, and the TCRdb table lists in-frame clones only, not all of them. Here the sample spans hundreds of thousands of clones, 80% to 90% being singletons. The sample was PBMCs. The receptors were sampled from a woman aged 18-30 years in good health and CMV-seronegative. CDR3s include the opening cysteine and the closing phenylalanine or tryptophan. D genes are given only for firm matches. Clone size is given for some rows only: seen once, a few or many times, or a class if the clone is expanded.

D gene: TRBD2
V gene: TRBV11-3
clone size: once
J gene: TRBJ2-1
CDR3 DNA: TGTGCCAGCAGCTTAGAGGGGACTAACAATGAGCAGTTCTTC
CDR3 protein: CASSLEGTNNEQFF

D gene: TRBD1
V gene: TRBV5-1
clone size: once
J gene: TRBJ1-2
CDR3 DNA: TGCGCCAGCAGCTTGGTTACAGGGGGGTCGATGTCATATGGCTACACCTTC
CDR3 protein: CASSLVTGGSMSYGYTF

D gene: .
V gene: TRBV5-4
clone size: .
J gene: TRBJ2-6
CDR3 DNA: TGTGCCAGCAGCTTGGTGTCAGCTGGGGCCAACGTCCTGACTTTC
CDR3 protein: CASSLVSAGANVLTF

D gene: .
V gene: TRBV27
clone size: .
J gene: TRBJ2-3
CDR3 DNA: TGTGCCAGCGCTTCCTTGGGTTCGGCGGGGCCCACAGATACGCAGTATTTT
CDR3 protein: CASASLGSAGPTDTQYF

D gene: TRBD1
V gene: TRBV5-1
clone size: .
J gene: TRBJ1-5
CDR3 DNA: TGCGCCAGCAGCTGCCCGGGACAGGGACCGCATGGGAGCAATCAGCCCCAGCATTTT
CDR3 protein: CASSCPGQGPHGSNQPQHF

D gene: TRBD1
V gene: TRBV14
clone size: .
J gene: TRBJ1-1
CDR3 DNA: TGTGCCAGCAGCCGGAGACAGGGGCTGAGGACTGAAGCTTTCTTT
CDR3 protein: CASSRRQGLRTEAFF

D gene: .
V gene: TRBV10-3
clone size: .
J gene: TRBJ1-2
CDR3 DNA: TGTGCCATCAGTGAGGGGGCAGGCGTTATGGACTACACCTTC
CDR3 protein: CAISEGAGVMDYTF

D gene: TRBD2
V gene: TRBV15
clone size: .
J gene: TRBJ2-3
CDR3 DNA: TGTGCCACCAGCGGGGGGGATACAGATACGCAGTATTTT
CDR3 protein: CATSGGDTDTQYF

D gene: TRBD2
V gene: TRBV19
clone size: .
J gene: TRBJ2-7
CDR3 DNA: TGTGCCAGTAGTCCTCGCGGGGGGGAGCAGTACTTC
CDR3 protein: CASSPRGGEQYF

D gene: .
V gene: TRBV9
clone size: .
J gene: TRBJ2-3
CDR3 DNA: TGTGCCAGCAGCGTAAACATCGCGGCTACAGATACGCAGTATTTT
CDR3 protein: CASSVNIAATDTQYF

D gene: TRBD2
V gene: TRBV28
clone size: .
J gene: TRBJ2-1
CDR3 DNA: TGTGCCAGCTCTGGGACATTGAGGACTAGCGGGAGCTACAATGAGCAGTTCTTC
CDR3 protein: CASSGTLRTSGSYNEQFF

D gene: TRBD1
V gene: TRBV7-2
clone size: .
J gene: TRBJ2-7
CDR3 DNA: TGTGCCAGCAGTCCCGGGACAGGGCCCTACGAGCAGTACTTC
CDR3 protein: CASSPGTGPYEQYF

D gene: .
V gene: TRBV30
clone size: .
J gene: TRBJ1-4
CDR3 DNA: TGTGCCTGGAGTTCGAACAGGGCCGTCCTTTCTAATGAAAAACTGTTTTTT
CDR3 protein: CAWSSNRAVLSNEKLFF

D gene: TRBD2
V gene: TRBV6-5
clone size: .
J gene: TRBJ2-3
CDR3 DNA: TGTGCCAGCAGTCGACTGGGAGGGTCCGTAGATACGCAGTATTTT
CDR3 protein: CASSRLGGSVDTQYF

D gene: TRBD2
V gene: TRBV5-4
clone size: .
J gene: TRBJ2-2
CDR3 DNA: TGTGCCAGCAGCCCCGGGACTAGCGGGAGAAGGACCGGGGAGCTGTTTTTT
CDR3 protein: CASSPGTSGRRTGELFF

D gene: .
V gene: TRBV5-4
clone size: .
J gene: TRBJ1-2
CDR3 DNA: TGTGCCAGCAGCTTGGATAGCCCTCCGACCTATGGCTACACCTTC
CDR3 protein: CASSLDSPPTYGYTF

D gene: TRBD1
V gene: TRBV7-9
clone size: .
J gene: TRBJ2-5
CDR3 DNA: TGTGCCAGCAGCTTAAGGACAGGGAGGTATCGAGAGACCCAGTACTTC
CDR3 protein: CASSLRTGRYRETQYF

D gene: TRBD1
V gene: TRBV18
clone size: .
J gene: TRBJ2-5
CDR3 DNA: TGTGCCAGCTCACCACCCAGGGGGCCAGAGACCCAGTACTTC
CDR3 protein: CASSPPRGPETQYF

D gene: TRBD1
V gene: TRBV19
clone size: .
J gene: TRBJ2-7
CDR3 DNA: TGTGCCAGTTCCTACGGGACAGGGTCCTACGAGCAGTACTTC
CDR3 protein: CASSYGTGSYEQYF

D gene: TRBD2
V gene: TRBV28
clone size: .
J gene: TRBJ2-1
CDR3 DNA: TGTGCCAGCAAGGGGACTAGCGAGAGAAATGAGCAGTTCTTC
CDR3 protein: CASKGTSERNEQFF

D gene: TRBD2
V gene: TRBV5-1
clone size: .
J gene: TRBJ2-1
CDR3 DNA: TGCGCCAGCAGCTCCAACCTAGCGGGGGGGCCTCATGAGCAGTTCTTC
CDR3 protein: CASSSNLAGGPHEQFF

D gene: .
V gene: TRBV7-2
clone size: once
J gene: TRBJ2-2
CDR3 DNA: TGTGCCAGCAGGGAGCCCCTTCTAGGTCCCGGGGAGCTGTTTTTT
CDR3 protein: CASREPLLGPGELFF

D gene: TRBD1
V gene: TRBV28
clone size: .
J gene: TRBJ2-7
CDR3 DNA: TGTGCCAGCAAGGACAGGGGGTACTACGAGCAGTACTTC
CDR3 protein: CASKDRGYYEQYF